The 8 T cell receptor beta chains in this list originate from one sample, sequenced in a study of T cells after posttransplantation cyclophosphamide. Busulfan-fludarabine conditioning, marrow transplant, and cyclophosphamide on days +3 and +4 were administered. Produced via immunoSEQ multiplex PCR; TCRdb's table is partial and in-frame only. The table lists around 26,000 clones, with no singletons. The sequences come from PBMCs, collected after allogeneic stem cell transplant with posttransplant cyclophosphamide. These receptor sequences come from a male patient younger than 30 who received an allogeneic stem cell transplant from a related donor, was CMV-positive, and had no GVHD. The graft donor may have given rise to some T cells.

This clone was counted at least ten times. The chain couples TRBV6-6 to TRBJ1-1; D unresolved. The CDR3 length is 14 residues. Between the trimmed V and J ends, which lost 0 bases and 4 bases, there was a span of 9 bases. CDR1 MNHNY and CDR2 SVGAGI come from the germline V gene (reference sequence). CDR3 in DNA: TGTGCCAGCAGTTACTCGAGGGTTGGCACTGAAGCTTTCTTT. Translation: CASSYSRVGTEAFF.

At least ten counts were recorded for this clone. This rearrangement joins TRBV19 to TRBJ1-1; unclear D gene. The germline V gene encodes CDR1 LNHDA and CDR2 SQIVND (reference sequence). V shed 6 bases and J shed 5 bases, with 19 bases lying between them. The CDR3 is 15 amino acids. The CDR3 DNA reads TGTGCCAGTAGCCTCGCGTCGCGGAGAACAACTGAAGCTTTCTTT. Its protein product is CASSLASRRTTEAFF.

This clone came up many times. The chain carries TRBV19 and TRBJ2-1, with D perhaps being TRBD1 or TRBD2 (5 bases each). Trimming took 4 bases from V and 5 from J, leaving 18 bases between them. Looked up from germline, CDR1 is LNHDA and CDR2 is SQIVND (reference sequence). CDR3 length: 16 residues. The CDR3 protein is CASSRERQGIHNEQFF. The DNA of the CDR3 is TGTGCCAGTAGTAGAGAGCGGCAGGGAATCCACAATGAGCAGTTCTTC.

This clone was seen many times. The genes are TRBV5-1 and TRBJ1-1, with D unclear. V lost 4 bases and J 1 base, leaving 14 bases between the germline ends. The length of the CDR3 is 15 residues. CDR1 is SGHRS and CDR2 is YFSETQ in the germline V gene. The CDR3 DNA reads as TGCGCCAGCAGCCTAGGCCCCCTTGGGAACACTGAAGCTTTCTTT. It specifies CASSLGPLGNTEAFF.

This clone appeared many times. V is TRBV28 and J is TRBJ2-2; TRBD1 is a possible D gene (6 bases). V was clipped by 3 bases and J by 1 base, with 9 bases between them. Germline CDR1 and CDR2: MDHEN and SYDVKM. The CDR3 is made up of 15 amino acids. As DNA, the CDR3 is TGTGCCAGCAGTTTCTTGGACAGGAACACCGGGGAGCTGTTTTTT. It specifies CASSFLDRNTGELFF.

This clone was seen repeatedly, ten times or more. This chain joins TRBV27 and TRBJ2-2; 7 bases line up with TRBD2. With V trimmed by 5 bases and J by 1 base, 7 bases remained unmatched. The germline gives CDR1 MNHEY, CDR2 SMNVEV (reference sequence). The CDR3 is 16 residues long. The CDR3 reads CASSPLSGMNTGELFF. The CDR3 DNA is TGTGCCAGCAGTCCTTTGAGCGGGATGAACACCGGGGAGCTGTTTTTT.

The table lists this clone with many counts. This chain joins TRBV6-6 and TRBJ1-3, with D uncertain. V was shortened by 7 bases and J by 2 bases, with 18 bases between the two germline ends. This CDR3 is 16 amino acids long. Germline V lookup: CDR1 MNHNY, CDR2 SVGAGI (reference sequence). This CDR3 reads CASISNGSPTGNTIYF. In DNA, the CDR3 is TGTGCCAGCATATCTAACGGGTCCCCGACTGGAAACACCATATATTTT.

This clone was observed many times. The rearrangement uses TRBV28 and TRBJ1-5, with unresolved D. The CDR3 has 12 amino acids. The V end was cut by 4 bases, the J end by 4 bases, with 5 bases between. Germline V CDR1 and CDR2: MDHEN, SYDVKM. Written as DNA, the CDR3 is TGTGCCAGCAGTTCAGGAAATCAGCCCCAGCATTTT. It yields the protein CASSSGNQPQHF. Full variable domain (remainder filled in from reference TRBV28 and TRBJ1-5): DVKVTQSSRYLVKRTGEKVFLECVQDMDHENMFWYRQDPGLGLRLIYFSYDVKMKEKGDIPEGYSVSREKKERFSLILESASTNQTSMYLCASSSGNQPQHFGDGTRLSIL.